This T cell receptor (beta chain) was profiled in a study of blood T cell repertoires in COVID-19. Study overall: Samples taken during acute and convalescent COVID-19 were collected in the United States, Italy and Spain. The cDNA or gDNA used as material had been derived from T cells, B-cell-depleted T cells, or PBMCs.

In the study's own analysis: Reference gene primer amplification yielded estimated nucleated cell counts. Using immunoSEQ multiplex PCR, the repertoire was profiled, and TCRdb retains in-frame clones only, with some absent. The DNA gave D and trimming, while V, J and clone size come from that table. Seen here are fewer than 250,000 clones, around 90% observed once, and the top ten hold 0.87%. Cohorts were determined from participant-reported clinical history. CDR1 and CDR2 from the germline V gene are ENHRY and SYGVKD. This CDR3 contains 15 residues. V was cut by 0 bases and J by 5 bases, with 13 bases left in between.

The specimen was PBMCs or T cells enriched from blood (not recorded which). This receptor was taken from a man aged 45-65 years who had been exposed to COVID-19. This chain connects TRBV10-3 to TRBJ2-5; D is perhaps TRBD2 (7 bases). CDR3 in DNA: TGTGCCATCAGTGAGTCAATCGGGGGGCTGGAGACCCAGTACTTC. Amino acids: CAISESIGGLETQYF.